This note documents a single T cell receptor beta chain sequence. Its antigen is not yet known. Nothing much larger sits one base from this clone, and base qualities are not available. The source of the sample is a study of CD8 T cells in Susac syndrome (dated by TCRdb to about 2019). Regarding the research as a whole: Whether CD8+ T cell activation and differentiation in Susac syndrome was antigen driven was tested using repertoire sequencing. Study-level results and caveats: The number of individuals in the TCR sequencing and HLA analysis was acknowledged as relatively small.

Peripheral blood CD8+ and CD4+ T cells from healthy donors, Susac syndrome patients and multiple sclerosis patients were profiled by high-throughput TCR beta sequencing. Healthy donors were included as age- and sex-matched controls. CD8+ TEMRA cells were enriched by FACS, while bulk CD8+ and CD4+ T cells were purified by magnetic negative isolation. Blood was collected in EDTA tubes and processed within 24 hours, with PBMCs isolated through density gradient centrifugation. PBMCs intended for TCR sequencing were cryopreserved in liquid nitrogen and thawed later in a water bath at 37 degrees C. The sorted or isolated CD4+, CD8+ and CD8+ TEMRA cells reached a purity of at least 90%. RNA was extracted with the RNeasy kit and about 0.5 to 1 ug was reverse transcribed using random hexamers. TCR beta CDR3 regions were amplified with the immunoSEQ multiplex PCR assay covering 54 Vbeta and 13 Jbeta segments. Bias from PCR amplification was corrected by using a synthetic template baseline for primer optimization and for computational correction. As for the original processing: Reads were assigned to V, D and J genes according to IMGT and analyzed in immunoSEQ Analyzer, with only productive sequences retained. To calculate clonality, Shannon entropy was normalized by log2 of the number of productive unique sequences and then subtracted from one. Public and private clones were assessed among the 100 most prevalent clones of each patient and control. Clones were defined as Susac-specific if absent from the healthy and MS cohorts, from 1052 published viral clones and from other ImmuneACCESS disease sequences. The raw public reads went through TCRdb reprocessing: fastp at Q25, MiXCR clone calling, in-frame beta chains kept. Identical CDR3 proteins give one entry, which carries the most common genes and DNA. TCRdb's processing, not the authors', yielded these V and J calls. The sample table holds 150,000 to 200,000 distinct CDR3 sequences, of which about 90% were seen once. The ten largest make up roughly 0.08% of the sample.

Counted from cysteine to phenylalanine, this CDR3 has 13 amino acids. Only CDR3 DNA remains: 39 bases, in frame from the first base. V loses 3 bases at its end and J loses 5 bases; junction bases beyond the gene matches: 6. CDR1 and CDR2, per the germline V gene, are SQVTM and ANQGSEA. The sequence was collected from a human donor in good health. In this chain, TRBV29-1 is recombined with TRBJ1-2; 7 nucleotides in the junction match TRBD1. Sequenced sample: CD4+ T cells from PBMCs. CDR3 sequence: CSVDRTGAYGYTF. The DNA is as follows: TGCAGCGTTGACCGGACAGGAGCATATGGCTACACCTTC.